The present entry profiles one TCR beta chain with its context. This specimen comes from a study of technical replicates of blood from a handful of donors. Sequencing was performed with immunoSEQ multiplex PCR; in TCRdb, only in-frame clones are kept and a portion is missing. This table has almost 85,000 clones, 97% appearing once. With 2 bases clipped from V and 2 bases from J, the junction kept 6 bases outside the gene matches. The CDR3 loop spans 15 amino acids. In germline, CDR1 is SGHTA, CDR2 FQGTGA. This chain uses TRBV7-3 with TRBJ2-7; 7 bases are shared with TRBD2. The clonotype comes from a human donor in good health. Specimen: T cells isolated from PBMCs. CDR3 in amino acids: CASSLSAGVPYEQYF. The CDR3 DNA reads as TGTGCCAGCAGCTTATCGGCGGGGGTGCCCTACGAGCAGTACTTC. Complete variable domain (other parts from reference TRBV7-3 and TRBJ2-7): GAGVSQTPSNKVTEKGKYVELRCDPISGHTALYWYRQSLGQGPEFLIYFQGTGAADDSGLPNDRFFAVRPEGSVSTLKIQRTERGDSAVYLCASSLSAGVPYEQYFGPGTRLTVT.